What follows are 27 T cell receptor beta chains derived from one specimen sequenced in a study of T cells in Graves' hyperthyroidism and ophthalmopathy. Amplification of TCR beta CDR3 regions used RNA as the template. First-round RT-PCR targeting the TCR CDR3 was performed with the HTBI primer set. TCRdb reprocessed the multiplex PCR reads with MiXCR, giving one entry per CDR3 protein. The repertoire consists of around 400,000 distinct CDR3 sequences, with approximately 13% occurring once and the leading ten covering around a tenth. The source material was blood. The source is a woman between 18 and 29 years old with Graves' hyperthyroidism.

With respect to this clonotype: A much larger clone lies one base from this, so it may be a read error. The V call is TRBV7-2, the J call TRBJ2-7, with D perhaps TRBD1 (8 bases). V lost 8 bases to trimming and J lost 2 bases, with 19 bases between them. CDR1 SGHTA and CDR2 FQGNSA come from the germline V gene. The CDR3 has 15 amino acids. This CDR3 reads CASGLGQGTTYEQYF. The CDR3 DNA is TGTGCCAGCGGACTAGGACAGGGAACTACCTACGAGCAGTACTTC. The whole variable domain, remainder taken from reference TRBV7-2 and TRBJ2-7, is GAGVSQSPSNKVTEKGKDVELRCDPISGHTALYWYRQSLGQGLEFLIYFQGNSAPDKSGLPSDRFSAERTGGSVSTLTIQRTQQEDSAVYLCASGLGQGTTYEQYFGPGTRLTVT.

This clonotype was detected many times. The gene calls are TRBV2 and TRBJ1-2; unclear D gene. V was trimmed by 4 bases and J by 4 bases, leaving 13 bases between them. The CDR3 covers 14 residues. Germline loops: CDR1 SNHLY, CDR2 FYNNEI. The chain's CDR3 is CASSVEVGAYGYTF. CDR3 in DNA: TGTGCCAGCAGTGTTGAGGTCGGAGCCTATGGCTACACCTTC.

This clonotype was counted only a few times. V and J are TRBV19 and TRBJ2-5; unclear D gene. CDR1 and CDR2 from the germline V gene are LNHDA and SQIVND (reference sequence). The CDR3 loop spans 14 amino acids. V lost 3 bases and J 2 bases, leaving 10 bases between the germline ends. This CDR3 reads CASSITFTQETQYF. The CDR3 DNA reads as TGTGCCAGTAGTATCACCTTCACTCAAGAGACCCAGTACTTC.

The rearrangement links TRBV7-9 to TRBJ1-5; TRBD1 agrees at 10 bases. This CDR3 is built from 16 residues. The V gene's germline CDR1 is SEHNR and CDR2 FQNEAQ (reference sequence). J gave up 3 bases and V 5 bases, and 7 bases lay outside the gene matches. The DNA of the CDR3 is TGTGCCAGCAGCATGGGACAGGGGTACCCCAATCAGCCCCAGCATTTT. Translation gives CASSMGQGYPNQPQHF.

This clonotype was picked up many times. A junction boundary mismatches the germline segment, possibly from a read error. CDR3 in amino acids: CASTEDGRVTEAFF. The CDR3 DNA reads as TGTGCCAGCACTGAAGACGGGAGAGTCACTGAAGCTTTCTTT. The chain carries TRBV2 and TRBJ1-1; D remains ambiguous. The germline CDR1 and CDR2 sequences are SNHLY and FYNNEI. The CDR3 consists of 14 residues.

This clonotype was observed a single time. The V call is TRBV4-2, the J call TRBJ1-4; D perhaps matches TRBD1 (5 bases). Trimming removed 0 bases from V and 8 bases from J, with 13 bases in between. The CDR3 extends over 15 amino acids. Germline assignment: CDR1 LGHNA and CDR2 YNFKEQ. The CDR3 nucleotides read TGTGCCAGCAGCCAAGAACCTCAGCGGGACGAAAAACTGTTTTTT. Translated, it gives CASSQEPQRDEKLFF.

The CDR3 DNA reads TGTGCCAGCACCCACGGACAGGGGGTTCATGAGCAGTTCTTC. Residues: CASTHGQGVHEQFF. The V gene is TRBV7-8, the J gene TRBJ2-1, with 10 bases matching TRBD1. The CDR3 has 14 amino acids. CDR1 is SGHVS, CDR2 FQNEAQ, per germline. Trimming removed 7 bases from V and 8 bases from J; junction bases left unmatched: 8.

This clonotype occurred many times. CDR3 bases: TGTGCCAGCAGTTACTCCAGTCTGTGGACAGTTTTCTCTCATGGCTACACCTTC. The encoded protein is CASSYSSLWTVFSHGYTF. V usage is TRBV6-2 or TRBV6-3 and J usage is TRBJ1-2; tentatively, D is TRBD1 (6 bases). The germline gives CDR1 MNHEY, CDR2 SVGEGT. Trimming took 0 bases from V and 6 from J, leaving 23 bases between them. The CDR3 has 18 amino acids.

The rearrangement joins TRBV12-3 or TRBV12-4 to TRBJ2-1, with D perhaps TRBD1 or TRBD2 (5 bases each). Trimming removed 8 bases at V and 6 bases at J, with 20 bases between. The CDR3 is 15 residues long. DNA of the CDR3: TGTGCCAGCGGGGCCGGGACGAGCGGACTCAATGAGCAGTTCTTC. Residues: CASGAGTSGLNEQFF.

This clonotype was observed at least ten times. The chain recombines TRBV6-2 or TRBV6-3 with TRBJ1-1; tentative D call: TRBD1 (5 bases). Germline V gene lookup returns CDR1 MNHEY and CDR2 SVGEGT. The CDR3 has 13 residues. V was trimmed by 4 bases and J by 7 bases, leaving 13 bases between them. This CDR3 reads CASSFDSGGEAFF. The CDR3 region has the DNA TGTGCCAGCAGTTTCGACAGCGGGGGTGAAGCTTTCTTT.

This clonotype was counted only a few times. The V gene is TRBV5-5, the J gene TRBJ1-6; D not resolved. Deletions cut 0 bases from V and 0 bases from J, with 13 bases between. CDR1 is SGHKS, CDR2 YYEKEE, per germline (reference sequence). The CDR3 totals 18 residues. The CDR3 spells CASSLVEQLSSYNSPLHF. DNA for the CDR3: TGTGCCAGCAGCTTGGTTGAACAGCTTAGCTCCTATAATTCACCCCTCCACTTT.

This clonotype was counted many times. The chain is built from TRBV6-1 and TRBJ1-2, with D unresolved. The CDR3 runs to 14 residues. Germline V gene data show CDR1 as MNHNS and CDR2 as SASEGT. Between the trimmed V and J ends, which lost 1 base and 4 bases, there was a span of 10 bases. As DNA, the CDR3 is TGTGCCAGCAGTGAAGATTGGAGGACCTATGGCTACACCTTC. Translating gives CASSEDWRTYGYTF.

The V gene is TRBV7-3, the J gene TRBJ2-3; TRBD2 matches at 12 bases. The CDR3 sequence is 19 residues long. CDR1 is SGHTA and CDR2 is FQGTGA in the germline V gene. V dropped 2 bases and J dropped 1; count of bases not matched to a gene: 10. CDR3 coding DNA: TGTGCCAGCAGCTTACTAGCGGGAGGGACCCGTAGAGGCACAGATACGCAGTATTTT. Protein product: CASSLLAGGTRRGTDTQYF.

This clonotype was counted at least ten times. The CDR3 DNA is TGTGCCACCAGTGCGAATGGGACGGATGGCTACACCTTC. Its protein is CATSANGTDGYTF. V gene TRBV24-1 combines with J gene TRBJ1-2; tentative D call: TRBD1 (5 bases). Per germline, CDR1 KGHDR and CDR2 SFDVKD. The CDR3 covers 13 residues. The V end lost 5 bases, the J end lost 6 bases, and 12 bases lay between the germline ends.

Many counts were recorded for this clonotype. The chain couples TRBV2 to TRBJ2-1; D gene ambiguous. Germline CDR1 is SNHLY and CDR2 is FYNNEI. Trimming took off 4 bases at V and 0 bases at J, with 7 bases between the two ends. The CDR3 is 14 residues long. The DNA of the CDR3 is TGTGCCAGCAGTGTGACGGGCTCCTACAATGAGCAGTTCTTC. Its translation: CASSVTGSYNEQFF.

This clonotype has a handful of counts. The chain recombines TRBV16 with TRBJ1-5, with unresolved D. CDR3 length equals 16 residues. Between the trimmed V and J ends, which lost 1 base and 1 base, there was a span of 11 bases. Germline-derived CDR1 and CDR2 are KGHSY and FQNENV. For the CDR3, the DNA is TGTGCCAGCAGCCAATATTACCAGCTGAGCAATCAGCCCCAGCATTTT. Translating gives CASSQYYQLSNQPQHF.

As for this clonotype: A much bigger clone sits one base away, suggesting this may be a read error. The chain links TRBV10-3 to TRBJ1-1, with a possible D match to TRBD1 (5 bases). The CDR3 length is 13 residues. Germline V lookup: CDR1 ENHRY, CDR2 SYGVKD. V gave up 10 bases and J gave up 5 bases, with 17 bases separating them. The CDR3 loop reads CATQGARATEAFF. As DNA, the CDR3 is TGTGCCACCCAGGGCGCGAGGGCAACTGAAGCTTTCTTT.

This clonotype was counted many times. The V call is TRBV6-1, the J call TRBJ1-1, with a tentative D call TRBD1 (6 bases). V lost 2 bases and J lost 3, with 10 bases in between. This CDR3 contains 14 residues. The germline gives CDR1 MNHNS, CDR2 SASEGT. CDR3 sequence: CASSENYRDTEAFF. In DNA form, the CDR3 reads TGTGCCAGCAGTGAAAATTACAGGGACACTGAAGCTTTCTTT.

This clonotype was seen repeatedly, ten times or more. The V and J genes are TRBV28 and TRBJ2-7; TRBD2 matches at 14 bases. From germline, CDR1 is MDHEN and CDR2 SYDVKM. Trimming removed 8 bases from V and 5 bases from J; junction bases left unmatched: 8. The CDR3 has 15 residues. The CDR3, as DNA: TGTGCCAGCCTGGGGACTAGCGGGAGAATCCACGAGCAGTACTTC. Its protein is CASLGTSGRIHEQYF.

This clonotype appeared a few times. The rearrangement uses TRBV7-2 and TRBJ2-7; 8 positions match TRBD2. Looked up from germline, CDR1 is SGHTA and CDR2 is FQGNSA. The junction had 13 bases not matched to a gene; V was cut back by 7 bases and J by 2 bases. There are 16 residues in the CDR3. CDR3 sequence reads: CASTFGRGTRAYEQYF. The CDR3 nucleotides read TGTGCCAGCACCTTTGGCCGAGGGACTAGGGCCTACGAGCAGTACTTC. The full variable domain, in which reference TRBV7-2 and TRBJ2-7 provide the parts outside the CDR3, is GAGVSQSPSNKVTEKGKDVELRCDPISGHTALYWYRQSLGQGLEFLIYFQGNSAPDKSGLPSDRFSAERTGGSVSTLTIQRTQQEDSAVYLCASTFGRGTRAYEQYFGPGTRLTVT.

This clonotype was observed a few times. The V call is TRBV6-6, the J call TRBJ2-5; the D gene is possibly TRBD2 (5 bases). Trimming left V 0 bases short and J 9 bases short, with 14 bases between. The germline V gene encodes CDR1 MNHNY and CDR2 SVGAGI (reference sequence). CDR3 length: 14 amino acids. The CDR3 nucleotides read TGTGCCAGCAGTTACTCAACAGCGCAGGAGGCCCAGTACTTC. Its protein is CASSYSTAQEAQYF.

The chain recombines TRBV29-1 with TRBJ2-7; maybe TRBD1 (5 bases). V shed 2 bases and J shed 3 bases, with 8 bases lying between them. CDR3 length: 12 amino acids. CDR1 is SQVTM and CDR2 is ANQGSEA in the germline V gene. The CDR3 DNA follows: TGCAGCGTTGAATATGACAGCTACGAGCAGTACTTC. Its translation is CSVEYDSYEQYF.

This clonotype was seen repeatedly, ten times or more. The J gene is TRBJ2-3, the V gene TRBV7-2; 10 nucleotides align to TRBD2. Germline values: CDR1 SGHTA, CDR2 FQGNSA. This CDR3 region has 15 residues. Germline trimming cut 7 bases from V and 7 bases from J; bases unmatched to any gene: 11. The CDR3 is CASIPYSGGIHTQYF. The CDR3 coding sequence is TGTGCCAGCATACCCTATAGCGGGGGGATCCATACGCAGTATTTT. The entire variable domain, with the rest obtained from reference TRBV7-2 and TRBJ2-3, is as follows: GAGVSQSPSNKVTEKGKDVELRCDPISGHTALYWYRQSLGQGLEFLIYFQGNSAPDKSGLPSDRFSAERTGGSVSTLTIQRTQQEDSAVYLCASIPYSGGIHTQYFGPGTRLTVL.

Ten or more counts support this clonotype. The chain employs TRBV15 and TRBJ2-5; no definite D call. V was cut by 4 bases and J by 2 bases, with 5 bases left in between. Germline CDR1 is LNHNV and CDR2 is YYDKDF (reference sequence). The CDR3 extends over 12 amino acids. The CDR3 is CATSNGQETQYF. CDR3 bases: TGTGCCACCAGCAACGGGCAAGAGACCCAGTACTTC.

This clonotype came up a few times. The V and J genes are TRBV5-6 and TRBJ1-2; D is unclear. The germline gives CDR1 SGHDT, CDR2 YYEEEE. The CDR3 is 16 amino acids. Trimming left V 3 bases short and J 3 bases short, with 18 bases between. The CDR3 sequence: CASSSRVSRADYGYTF. For the CDR3, the DNA is TGTGCCAGCAGCTCCCGGGTGAGCCGGGCTGACTATGGCTACACCTTC.

V usage is TRBV5-1 and J usage is TRBJ2-2; 13 nucleotides match TRBD2. CDR1 is SGHRS, CDR2 YFSETQ, per germline. The J segment lost 2 bases and the V segment lost 3 bases, leaving 10 bases of the junction unmatched. CDR3 length: 19 residues. CDR3 sequence reads: CASSSRLAGGKLNTGELFF. DNA of the CDR3: TGCGCCAGCAGCTCCCGACTAGCGGGGGGAAAACTCAACACCGGGGAGCTGTTTTTT.

The gene calls are TRBV3-1 and TRBJ2-3, with D uncertain. V lost 2 bases and J lost 7, with 7 bases in between. The CDR3 loop spans 12 amino acids. In germline, CDR1 is LGHDT, CDR2 YNNKEL (reference sequence). CDR3 DNA sequence: TGTGCCAGCAGCCAAATGAGTTATACGCAGTATTTT. As protein: CASSQMSYTQYF.